A single sample gave rise to the 10 T cell receptor beta chains below, sequenced in a study of blood T cell repertoires in COVID-19. The assay was immunoSEQ multiplex PCR, and TCRdb's table has in-frame clones only and misses some. The table has under 250,000 clones, around 80% seen once. The sequenced sample consisted of peripheral blood. The receptors shown here come from a young woman with acute or convalescent COVID-19.

The V gene is TRBV19, the J gene TRBJ1-1; 7 positions agree with TRBD1. Losses at the gene ends were 5 bases for V and 6 bases for J; bases not matched to a gene: 15. CDR1 is LNHDA and CDR2 is SQIVND in the germline V gene (reference sequence). The CDR3 runs 16 residues. The CDR3 DNA reads TGTGCCAGTAGTTCTCTCTTGGCAGGGGGACGAGCTGAAGCTTTCTTT. It codes for CASSSLLAGGRAEAFF. The whole variable domain, filled in from reference TRBV19 and TRBJ1-1, reads DGGITQSPKYLFRKEGQNVTLSCEQNLNHDAMYWYRQDPGQGLRLIYYSQIVNDFQKGDIAEGYSVSREKKESFPLTVTSAQKNPTAFYLCASSSLLAGGRAEAFFGQGTRLTVV.

The chain recombines TRBV6-5 with TRBJ1-5; no firm D call. From germline, CDR1 is MNHEY and CDR2 SVGAGI. V lost 0 bases to trimming and J lost 7 bases, with 13 bases between them. CDR3 length: 15 residues. CDR3 loop: CASSYSNGGGQPQHF. In DNA, the CDR3 is TGTGCCAGCAGTTACTCCAATGGTGGAGGCCAGCCCCAGCATTTT.

This sequence joins TRBV5-1 and TRBJ1-4; D is uncertain. Trimming took off 4 bases at V and 0 bases at J, with 4 bases between the two ends. This CDR3 region has 13 residues. Germline V gives CDR1 SGHRS, CDR2 YFSETQ. The CDR3, as DNA: TGCGCCAGCAGCCCCGCAACTAATGAAAAACTGTTTTTT. Amino acids: CASSPATNEKLFF. Full variable domain (remainder filled in from reference TRBV5-1 and TRBJ1-4): KAGVTQTPRYLIKTRGQQVTLSCSPISGHRSVSWYQQTPGQGLQFLFEYFSETQRNKGNFPGRFSGRQFSNSRSEMNVSTLELGDSALYLCASSPATNEKLFFGSGTQLSVL.

The J gene is TRBJ1-1, the V gene TRBV28, with 9 bases matching TRBD1. Looked up from germline, CDR1 is MDHEN and CDR2 is SYDVKM. The CDR3 contains 17 residues. The junction had 14 bases not matched to a gene; V was cut back by 4 bases and J by 5 bases. The CDR3 sequence is CASSSYQQGASGTEAFF. CDR3 bases: TGTGCCAGCAGTTCCTACCAACAGGGGGCCTCGGGAACTGAAGCTTTCTTT.

This chain connects TRBV6-5 to TRBJ2-5, with TRBD1 matching 9 bases. Germline values: CDR1 MNHEY, CDR2 SVGAGI. CDR3 size: 16 residues. Trimming at V came to 0 bases and at J to 3 bases, leaving 5 bases not matched to a gene. The CDR3 coding sequence is TGTGCCAGCAGTTACTCCGCCTGGGACAGGGAAGAGACCCAGTACTTC. Translation gives CASSYSAWDREETQYF.

The chain carries TRBV3-1 (or the pseudogene TRBV3-2) and TRBJ2-1; TRBD2 matches at 9 bases. Per germline, CDR1 LGHDT and CDR2 YNNKEL (reference sequence). The CDR3 sequence is 16 residues long. With V trimmed by 0 bases and J by 8 bases, 8 bases remained unmatched. CDR3 residues: CASSQDWLAGTHEQFF. The CDR3 nucleotides read TGTGCCAGCAGCCAAGATTGGCTAGCGGGAACCCATGAGCAGTTCTTC.

This rearrangement joins TRBV7-3 to TRBJ2-1; 10 bases agree with TRBD2. The V gene end was trimmed by 4 bases and the J gene end by 7 bases; junction bases not matched to a gene: 13. Germline V gives CDR1 SGHTA, CDR2 FQGTGA. The CDR3 spans 17 residues. CDR3 region: CASSSGGAGGPGNEQFF. The CDR3 DNA sequence: TGTGCCAGCAGCTCGGGGGGAGCGGGAGGGCCGGGAAATGAGCAGTTCTTC.

The rearrangement uses TRBV10-2 and TRBJ2-1, with D possibly being TRBD2 (5 bases). Germline lookup yields CDR1 WSHSY and CDR2 SAAADI. The CDR3 extends over 13 amino acids. Trimming took off 7 bases at V and 6 bases at J, with 13 bases between the two ends. CDR3 protein: CASNTDTSNEQFF. CDR3 coding DNA: TGCGCCAGCAATACAGATACTAGCAATGAGCAGTTCTTC.

This clone has a handful of counts. The DNA for the CDR3 is TGTGCCAGCTCCCTATTCCGGGAAAATCAGCCCCAGCATTTT. Its translation: CASSLFRENQPQHF. The chain is built from TRBV18 and TRBJ1-5; D is uncertain. The CDR3 is made up of 14 amino acids. Germline-derived CDR1 and CDR2 are KGHSH and LQKENI. V was trimmed by 6 bases and J by 4 bases, leaving 13 bases between them. The whole variable domain, remainder taken from reference TRBV18 and TRBJ1-5, is NAGVMQNPRHLVRRRGQEARLRCSPMKGHSHVYWYRQLPEEGLKFMVYLQKENIIDESGMPKERFSAEFPKEGPSILRIQQVVRGDSAAYFCASSLFRENQPQHFGDGTRLSIL.

The CDR3 nucleotides are TGTGCCAGCTCACCACGTTCAGGGATGGGCTACGAGCAGTACTTC. This gives the protein CASSPRSGMGYEQYF. The chain uses TRBV18 and TRBJ2-7; maybe TRBD1 (5 bases). V lost 1 base, J lost 3 bases, and 13 bases lay in between. CDR3 length equals 15 residues. Germline loops: CDR1 KGHSH, CDR2 LQKENI.